This T cell receptor (beta chain) was obtained from a study of blood T cell repertoires in COVID-19. About the study: Specimens from acute and convalescent COVID-19 originated in the United States, Italy and Spain. PBMCs, B-cell-depleted T cells, or T cells were the source of the cDNA or gDNA that made up the material.

Original handling: Quantification of nucleated cells was approximated via reference gene primer amplification. The assay was immunoSEQ multiplex PCR, and TCRdb's table has in-frame clones only and misses some. D and trimming were read from the DNA, whereas the V and J calls and clone size are those reported in that table. The table includes 35,000 to 45,000 clones, approximately 88% detected once. The CDR3 has 13 amino acids. In germline, CDR1 is SGHRS, CDR2 YFSETQ. The V and J ends lost 7 bases and 0 bases, in that order; junction bases with no gene match: 3. This receptor was taken from a human donor in a cohort sampled during active COVID-19. The chain links TRBV5-1 to TRBJ1-2; 7 bases align to TRBD1. Sequences were obtained from peripheral blood. CDR3: CASRTGANYGYTF. DNA for the CDR3: TGCGCCAGCCGGACAGGAGCTAACTATGGCTACACCTTC.